Following are 13 T cell receptor beta chains from one sample sequenced in a study of T cell repertoires in cytomegalovirus infection (dated by TCRdb to 2018 to 2020). The treatment or condition label, as the study defines it: in vitro stimulation with specific CMV peptide epitopes to enrich CMV-specific T cells. Sequencing relied on an Illumina HiSeq 1500. TCRdb ran its own pipeline on the public reads, namely fastp trimming at Q25 and MiXCR clone calling, and kept in-frame beta chains. Every CDR3 protein is listed once, alongside the most common genes and DNA of its rows. This sample is represented by approximately 1,000,000 distinct CDR3 sequences; 25% to 40% of them were singletons. The leading ten clones occupy roughly 13% of the sample. For these TCRs, the target antigens are not known. The source material was cultured CD8+ T cells from PBMCs, sampled from culture after CMV antigen stimulation. These receptor sequences come from a human donor in good health (CMV status not recorded). Some clones in this sample may be carry-over from other donors' samples.

This clonotype was observed at least ten times. The rearrangement uses TRBV27 and TRBJ2-5; the match to TRBD1 covers 8 bases. CDR3 length: 17 amino acids. CDR1 is MNHEY, CDR2 SMNVEV, per germline (reference sequence). V lost 5 bases and J lost 5; bases outside the gene matches: 16. The CDR3 spells CASSPFSDRVAVETQYF. The DNA of the CDR3 is TGTGCCAGCAGTCCCTTCTCGGACAGGGTAGCGGTGGAGACCCAGTACTTC.

Comment on this clonotype: At one of its ends the junction is not consistent with the germline gene, which may arise from a read error. The rearrangement joins TRBV7-6 to TRBJ2-7; a possible D gene is TRBD1 (6 bases). Germline CDR1 is SGHVS and CDR2 is FNYEAQ. This CDR3 is built from 12 residues. The chain's CDR3 is CVSSAAGDEQYF. CDR3 DNA: TGTGTCAGCAGCGCAGCAGGGGACGAGCAGTACTTC.

This clonotype was counted at least ten times. This rearrangement joins TRBV7-6 to TRBJ1-4; 9 nucleotides match TRBD1. Germline-derived CDR1 and CDR2 are SGHVS and FNYEAQ. This CDR3 spans 15 amino acids. With 0 bases clipped from V and 8 bases from J, the junction kept 4 bases outside the gene matches. CDR3 DNA sequence: TGTGCCAGCAGCTTAGCGGACAGGGGAGAAGAAAAACTGTTTTTT. Protein: CASSLADRGEEKLFF.

The sample holds many counts of this clonotype. The chain joins TRBV7-6 to TRBJ2-7; a weak D match, TRBD1 (5 bases). V was cut by 1 base and J by 3 bases, with 10 bases left in between. From germline, CDR1 is SGHVS and CDR2 FNYEAQ. The CDR3 extends over 14 amino acids. Here the CDR3 reads CASSLDDRYYEQYF. The CDR3 DNA is TGTGCCAGCAGCTTAGATGACAGATACTACGAGCAGTACTTC.

The chain is built from TRBV5-6 and TRBJ2-5; 13 bases are a match to TRBD2. The CDR3 has 17 residues. The junction had 11 bases not matched to a gene; V was cut back by 4 bases and J by 5 bases. The V gene's germline CDR1 is SGHDT and CDR2 YYEEEE. The DNA of the CDR3 is TGTGCCAGCAGCGTGCCGGGACTAGCGGGGTTAGGGGAGACCCAGTACTTC. Translated: CASSVPGLAGLGETQYF.

This chain connects TRBV6-6 to TRBJ2-2; D is perhaps TRBD1 or TRBD2 (5 bases each). This CDR3 is 17 amino acids long. Germline lookup yields CDR1 MNHNY and CDR2 SVGAGI (reference sequence). V gave up 2 bases and J gave up 4 bases, with 17 bases separating them. The CDR3 DNA follows: TGTGCCAGCAGTTACACCCGGACCGGGACCCCCACCGGGGAGCTGTTTTTT. Its protein is CASSYTRTGTPTGELFF.

This clonotype was seen more than once but under ten times. CDR3 sequence reads: CASSPRMTGANSPLHF. The CDR3 DNA follows: TGTGCCAGCAGCCCCAGGATGACAGGGGCAAATTCACCCCTCCACTTT. The rearrangement links TRBV14 to TRBJ1-6, with 8 nucleotides matching TRBD1. Germline loops: CDR1 SGHDN, CDR2 FVKESK. The ends lost 4 bases at V and 7 bases at J; junction bases unmatched: 9. The CDR3 has 16 residues.

V gene TRBV11-2 combines with J gene TRBJ2-1, with 7 positions matching TRBD1. Germline CDR1 is SGHAT and CDR2 is FQNNGV. Trimming cost V 1 base and J 0 bases; bases outside gene matches: 3. This CDR3 has 16 residues. CDR3 sequence: CASSLARTGSYNEQFF. In DNA, the CDR3 is TGTGCCAGCAGCTTAGCCCGGACAGGCTCCTACAATGAGCAGTTCTTC.

The chain has TRBV6-8 and TRBJ1-2, with a tentative D call TRBD1 (6 bases). The length of the CDR3 is 12 residues. The germline V gene encodes CDR1 MNHGY and CDR2 SAAAGT. V was trimmed by 4 bases and J by 8 bases, leaving 11 bases between them. The DNA for the CDR3 is TGTGCCAGCAGTTCAGGGGCTGAGGGCTACACCTTC. Protein product: CASSSGAEGYTF.

This clonotype showed up many times. The chain couples TRBV7-2 to TRBJ2-3; 10 nucleotides align to TRBD2. Germline V gene lookup returns CDR1 SGHTA and CDR2 FQGNSA. J lost 1 base, V lost 0 bases, and 7 bases had no gene match. The CDR3 length is 18 residues. DNA of the CDR3: TGTGCCAGCAGCTTAGCAGCGGGGGGGCGCCGTCGCACAGATACGCAGTATTTT. Its protein product is CASSLAAGGRRRTDTQYF.

The chain combines TRBV6-8 with TRBJ2-7; either TRBD1 or TRBD2 may fit D (5 bases each). Deletions cut 0 bases from V and 0 bases from J, with 9 bases between. Germline CDR1 and CDR2: MNHGY and SAAAGT. The CDR3 consists of 15 residues. The CDR3 DNA reads TGTGCCAGCAGTTACTCTCCAGGGACCTCCTACGAGCAGTACTTC. Encoded protein: CASSYSPGTSYEQYF.

A few counts support this clonotype. V usage is TRBV15 and J usage is TRBJ2-3; D possibly corresponds to TRBD2 (5 bases). This CDR3 contains 16 residues. Looked up from germline, CDR1 is LNHNV and CDR2 is YYDKDF (reference sequence). The ends were cut back, 3 bases at V and 2 bases at J, with 15 bases in the middle. The CDR3 sequence: CATSRSSTRDTDTQYF. DNA for the CDR3: TGTGCCACCAGCAGGTCCTCAACTCGGGACACAGATACGCAGTATTTT.

At least ten counts were recorded for this clonotype. V and J are TRBV7-2 and TRBJ2-2, with TRBD2 as a possible D gene (5 bases). The CDR3 has 14 residues. V lost 1 base, J lost 6 bases, and 9 bases lay in between. Germline CDR1 and CDR2: SGHTA and FQGNSA. CDR3 in amino acids: CASSLGGAAGELFF. The DNA for the CDR3 is TGTGCCAGCAGCTTAGGGGGAGCCGCCGGGGAGCTGTTTTTT.